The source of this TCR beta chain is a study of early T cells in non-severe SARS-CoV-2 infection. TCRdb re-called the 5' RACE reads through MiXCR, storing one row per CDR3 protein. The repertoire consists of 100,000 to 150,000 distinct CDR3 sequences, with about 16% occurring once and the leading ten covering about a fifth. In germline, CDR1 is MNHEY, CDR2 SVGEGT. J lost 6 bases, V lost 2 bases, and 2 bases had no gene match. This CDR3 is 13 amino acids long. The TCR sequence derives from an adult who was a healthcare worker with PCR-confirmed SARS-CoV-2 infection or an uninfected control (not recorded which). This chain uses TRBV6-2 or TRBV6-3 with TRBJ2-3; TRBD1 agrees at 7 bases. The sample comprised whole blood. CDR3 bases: TGTGCCAGCAGTTACACAGGGGCGGATACGCAGTATTTT. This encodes CASSYTGADTQYF.